This T cell receptor beta chain comes out of a study of blood T cell repertoires in COVID-19. Background on the study: Acute-phase and convalescent COVID-19 samples originated in the United States, Italy and Spain. T cells, B-cell-depleted T cells, or PBMCs provided the cDNA or gDNA that served as material.

CDR1 MNHEY and CDR2 SVGAGI come from the germline V gene. The V and J ends lost 8 bases and 8 bases, in that order; junction bases with no gene match: 8. This CDR3 has 15 residues. Source study methods: Estimation of nucleated cell counts was performed using reference gene primer amplification. Some clones are missing from TCRdb's copy, which holds only in-frame ones; the method was immunoSEQ multiplex PCR. V and J calls and clone size are those listed in that table; D and trimming were worked out from the DNA. The profile shows over 200,000 clones, around 90% of them singletons. Seattle patients were enrolled while actively infected and followed longitudinally.

Source material: peripheral blood. This TCR was recovered from a person aged 18 to 30 with COVID-19, enrolled during active disease. The chain combines TRBV6-5 with TRBJ2-1; 14 bases are shared with TRBD2. Here the CDR3 reads CASGGLAGAGDEQFF. In DNA form, the CDR3 reads TGTGCCAGCGGGGGACTAGCGGGAGCAGGGGATGAGCAGTTCTTC.